Listed here is a single T cell receptor (beta chain). Its cognate antigen has yet to be identified. The data were taken from a study of CXCR3-negative and CXCR3-positive naive CD8 T cells (dated by TCRdb to between 2018 and 2021). For the wider study: In total, some 140 million TRB reads were obtained, which works out to roughly 1.5 +/- 0.3 million reads per library. Diversity and physicochemical repertoire analyses were performed on around 10 donors pooled from two independent experiments. TRBV-TRBJ cluster analysis included naive subsets from a handful of donors and memory cells from 3 donors. What the work shows at the level of the full study, not this receptor alone: Similar TRBV-TRBJ usage was shown by naive CXCR3-negative and CXCR3-positive cells from the same donor, whereas distinct patterns were shown by memory cells. Comparably high repertoire diversity was found in both naive subsets, whereas much lower repertoire diversity was found in memory CD8+ T cells. Because surface CD5, which has been linked to self-reactivity in mice, was comparable between naive subsets, TCR interaction strength was also inferred from TRB CDR3 physicochemical properties. TRB CDR3s from CXCR3-positive naive cells showed higher hydrophobicity (lower Kidera factor 4), lower energy, and higher strength and volume indices than CXCR3-negative naive cells. Because CXCR3 expression was partially decreased after cryopreservation, freshly isolated PBMCs were used for most assays.

For every CD8+ T cell subset, hundreds of thousands of cells were flow-sorted straight into RLT lysis buffer, and each subset was sorted in triplicate. To exclude memory contaminants, naive CD8+ T cells were stringently defined as CD45RO-CCR7+CD27+CD95-. Peripheral blood mononuclear cells were isolated from buffy coats using standard density gradient centrifugation. Naive CXCR3-negative and CXCR3-positive CD8+ T cells were flow-sorted using a FACSAria III. Total RNA was extracted from sorted cells with an RNeasy Mini Kit. Sequencing used a NextSeq 550. The Human TCR Profiling Kit (MiLaboratory) was used to prepare UMI-labeled 5' RACE TRB cDNA libraries. cDNA synthesis used the entire amount of extracted RNA, and PCR amplification then used the entire amount of cDNA produced. The libraries were made side by side, with each library going through the same number of PCR cycles. The published analysis was carried out like this. About 53,000 +/- 9,400 unique UMI-labeled TRB cDNA molecules per library were extracted with MIGEC and MiXCR, with at least two reads per UMI required. Each library averaged about 37,000 +/- 9,700 functional in-frame TRB CDR3 nucleotide clonotypes without stop codons. Diversity metrics, including normalized Shannon-Wiener and Chao1, were computed in VDJtools after downsampling to 5000 UMI-labeled TRB molecules per sample. VDJtools was used to calculate clonotype-size-weighted physicochemical properties of the central five CDR3 residues, namely interaction energy, strength, volume and Kidera factor 4. Following TCRdb reprocessing, every CDR3 protein sequence forms one entry, and DNA is not provided. TCRdb's processing, not the authors', yielded these V and J calls. The sample's records list around 140,000 distinct CDR3 sequences. The ten largest make up 0.41% of the sample.

For CDR1 and CDR2, the germline V gene lists SGHVS and FNYEAQ. The cysteine opens and the phenylalanine closes a CDR3 of 12 amino acids. The protein alone is recorded here. The V gene is TRBV7-6 and the J gene is TRBJ2-1; TCRdb reports TRBD2, a call that lacks DNA to check it against. This TCR came from a human donor in good health. Some clones in this sample may be carry-over from other donors' samples. The sequenced sample was naive CXCR3+ CD8+ T cells from blood. The cell subset or site label of this sample denotes: CD45RO-CCR7+CD27+CD95- naive CD8+ T cells expressing CXCR3 (TNR3+). For the CDR3, the sequence is CASSSAYNEQFF.